This T cell receptor (beta chain) was profiled in a study of technical replicates of blood from several donors. The assay was immunoSEQ multiplex PCR, and TCRdb's table has in-frame clones only and misses some. The sample has 65,000 to 90,000 clones, about 91% seen once. There are 13 residues in the CDR3. V was cut by 6 bases and J by 8 bases, with 13 bases left in between. The germline V gene has CDR1 SEHNR and CDR2 FQNEAQ (reference sequence). In this sample, this clone turned up once. Sequences were obtained from T cells isolated from PBMCs. The chain joins TRBV7-9 to TRBJ2-2, with a tentative D call TRBD1 (5 bases). The sequence was obtained from a human donor in good health. CDR3 in DNA: TGTGCCAGCAGAGACAGTTTGACGGGGGAGCTGTTTTTT. It specifies CASRDSLTGELFF. The entire variable domain, with the rest obtained from reference TRBV7-9 and TRBJ2-2, is as follows: DTGVSQNPRHKITKRGQNVTFRCDPISEHNRLYWYRQTLGQGPEFLTYFQNEAQLEKSRLLSDRFSAERPKGSFSTLEIQRTEQGDSAMYLCASRDSLTGELFFGEGSRLTVL.